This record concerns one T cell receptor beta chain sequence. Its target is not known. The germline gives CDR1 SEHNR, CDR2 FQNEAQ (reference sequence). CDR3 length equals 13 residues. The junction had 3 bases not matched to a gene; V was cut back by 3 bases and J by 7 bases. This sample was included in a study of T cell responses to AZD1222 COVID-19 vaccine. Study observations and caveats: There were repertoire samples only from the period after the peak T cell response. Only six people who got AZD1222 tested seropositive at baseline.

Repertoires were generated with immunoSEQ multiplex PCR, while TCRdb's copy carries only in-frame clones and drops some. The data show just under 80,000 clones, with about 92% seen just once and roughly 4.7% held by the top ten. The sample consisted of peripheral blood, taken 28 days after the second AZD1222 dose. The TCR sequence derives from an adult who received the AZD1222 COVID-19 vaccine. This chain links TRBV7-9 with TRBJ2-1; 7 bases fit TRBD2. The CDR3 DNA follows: TGTGCCAGCAGCTTCGCACTAGCGAATGAGCAGTTCTTC. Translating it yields CASSFALANEQFF.